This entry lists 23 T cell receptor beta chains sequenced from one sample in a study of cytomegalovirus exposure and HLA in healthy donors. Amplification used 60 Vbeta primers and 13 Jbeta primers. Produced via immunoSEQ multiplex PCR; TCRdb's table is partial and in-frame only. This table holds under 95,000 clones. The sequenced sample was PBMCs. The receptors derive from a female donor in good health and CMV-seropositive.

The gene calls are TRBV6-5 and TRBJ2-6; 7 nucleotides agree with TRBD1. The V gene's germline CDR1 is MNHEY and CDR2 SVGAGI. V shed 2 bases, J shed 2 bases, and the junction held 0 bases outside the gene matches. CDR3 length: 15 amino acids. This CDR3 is CASSYDRAGANVLTF. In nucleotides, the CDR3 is TGTGCCAGCAGTTACGACAGGGCTGGGGCCAACGTCCTGACTTTC.

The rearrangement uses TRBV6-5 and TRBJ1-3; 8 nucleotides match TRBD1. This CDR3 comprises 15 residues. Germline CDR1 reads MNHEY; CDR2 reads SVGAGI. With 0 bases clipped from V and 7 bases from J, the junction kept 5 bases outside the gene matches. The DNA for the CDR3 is TGTGCCAGCAGTTACTCTCAGGGGGCATTGAACACCATATATTTT. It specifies CASSYSQGALNTIYF.

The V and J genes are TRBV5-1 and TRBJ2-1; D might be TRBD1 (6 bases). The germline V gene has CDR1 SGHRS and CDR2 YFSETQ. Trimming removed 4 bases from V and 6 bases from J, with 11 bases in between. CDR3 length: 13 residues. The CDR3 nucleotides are TGCGCCAGCAGCCCGCCAGGGGCCAATGAGCAGTTCTTC. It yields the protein CASSPPGANEQFF.

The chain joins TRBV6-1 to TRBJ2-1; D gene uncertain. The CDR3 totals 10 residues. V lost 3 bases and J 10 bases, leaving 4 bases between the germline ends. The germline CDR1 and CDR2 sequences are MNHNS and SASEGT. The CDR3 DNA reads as TGTGCCAGCAGTGAGCGGGAGCAGTTCTTC. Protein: CASSEREQFF.

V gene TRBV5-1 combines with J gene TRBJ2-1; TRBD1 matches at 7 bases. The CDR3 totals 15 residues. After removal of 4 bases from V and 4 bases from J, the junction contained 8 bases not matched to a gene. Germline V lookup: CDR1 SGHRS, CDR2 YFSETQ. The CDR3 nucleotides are TGCGCCAGCAGCGGACGGACAGGCGAATACAATGAGCAGTTCTTC. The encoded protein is CASSGRTGEYNEQFF.

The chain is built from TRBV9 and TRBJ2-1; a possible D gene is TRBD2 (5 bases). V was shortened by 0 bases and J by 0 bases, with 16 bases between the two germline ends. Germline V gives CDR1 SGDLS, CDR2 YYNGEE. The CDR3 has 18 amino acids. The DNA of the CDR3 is TGTGCCAGCAGCGTAGGGTTTCTGGGAACTAGCTCCTACAATGAGCAGTTCTTC. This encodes CASSVGFLGTSSYNEQFF.

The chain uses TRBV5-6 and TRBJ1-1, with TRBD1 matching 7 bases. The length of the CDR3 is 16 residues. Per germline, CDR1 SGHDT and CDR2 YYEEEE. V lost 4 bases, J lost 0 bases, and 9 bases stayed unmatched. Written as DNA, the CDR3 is TGTGCCAGCAGCCGTTACAGGGGAAGGGTGAACACTGAAGCTTTCTTT. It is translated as CASSRYRGRVNTEAFF.

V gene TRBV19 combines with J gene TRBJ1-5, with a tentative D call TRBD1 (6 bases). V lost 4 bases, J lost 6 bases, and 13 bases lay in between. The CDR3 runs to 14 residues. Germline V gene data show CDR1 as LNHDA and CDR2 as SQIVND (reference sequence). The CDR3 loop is CASSTRVGGQPQHF. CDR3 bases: TGTGCCAGTAGTACCAGGGTAGGGGGTCAGCCCCAGCATTTT.

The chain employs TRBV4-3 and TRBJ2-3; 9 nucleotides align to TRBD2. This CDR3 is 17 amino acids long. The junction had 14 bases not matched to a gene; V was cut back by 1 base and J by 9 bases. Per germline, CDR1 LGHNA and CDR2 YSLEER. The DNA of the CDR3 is TGCGCCAGCAGCCAAGTTCCGCCTAGCGGGACCCTGGGGACGCAGTATTTT. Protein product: CASSQVPPSGTLGTQYF.

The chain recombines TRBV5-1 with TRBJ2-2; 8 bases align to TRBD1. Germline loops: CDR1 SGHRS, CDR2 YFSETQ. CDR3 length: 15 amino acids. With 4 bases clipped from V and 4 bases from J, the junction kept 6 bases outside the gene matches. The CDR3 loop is CASSQDRAATGELFF. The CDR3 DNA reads TGCGCCAGCAGCCAGGACAGGGCGGCCACCGGGGAGCTGTTTTTT.

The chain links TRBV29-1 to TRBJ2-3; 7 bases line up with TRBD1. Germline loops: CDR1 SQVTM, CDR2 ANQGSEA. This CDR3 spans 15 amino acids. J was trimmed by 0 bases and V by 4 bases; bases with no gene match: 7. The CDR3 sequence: CSVVTGTASTDTQYF. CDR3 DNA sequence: TGCAGCGTTGTAACTGGGACAGCCAGCACAGATACGCAGTATTTT.

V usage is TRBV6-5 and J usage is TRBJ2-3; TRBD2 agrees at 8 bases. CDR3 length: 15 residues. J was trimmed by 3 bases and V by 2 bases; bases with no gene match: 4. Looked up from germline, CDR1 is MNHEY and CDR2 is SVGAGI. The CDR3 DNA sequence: TGTGCCAGCAGTTACCAGGGACTAGTTACAGATACGCAGTATTTT. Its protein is CASSYQGLVTDTQYF.

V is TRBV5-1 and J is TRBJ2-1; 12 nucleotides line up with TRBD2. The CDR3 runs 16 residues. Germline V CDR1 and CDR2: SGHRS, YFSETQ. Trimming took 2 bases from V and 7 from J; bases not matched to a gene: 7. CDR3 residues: CASSFRSSGGANEQFF. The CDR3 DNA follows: TGCGCCAGCAGCTTCCGATCTAGCGGGGGGGCGAATGAGCAGTTCTTC.

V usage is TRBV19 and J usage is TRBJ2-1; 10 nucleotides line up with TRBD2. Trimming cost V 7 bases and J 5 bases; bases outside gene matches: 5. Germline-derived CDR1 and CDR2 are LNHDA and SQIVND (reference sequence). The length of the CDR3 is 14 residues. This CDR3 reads CASKAGGPDNEQFF. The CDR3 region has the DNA TGTGCCAGTAAAGCGGGAGGGCCCGACAATGAGCAGTTCTTC.

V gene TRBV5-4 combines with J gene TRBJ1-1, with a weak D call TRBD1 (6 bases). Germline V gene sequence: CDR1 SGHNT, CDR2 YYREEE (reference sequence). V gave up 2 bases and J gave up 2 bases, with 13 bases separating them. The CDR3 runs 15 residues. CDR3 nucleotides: TGTGCCAGCAGCTTCCCGGCAGGGGAAAACACTGAAGCTTTCTTT. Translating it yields CASSFPAGENTEAFF.

This CDR3 is CARSSSGDYEQYF. The DNA for the CDR3 is TGTGCCAGAAGCTCCAGCGGTGACTACGAGCAGTACTTC. This chain connects TRBV5-3 to TRBJ2-7; tentatively, D is TRBD2 (5 bases). TRBV5-3 is sorted into the ORF group, with uncertain function. This CDR3 is 13 amino acids long. V was pared by 3 bases and J by 3 bases, with 10 bases between.

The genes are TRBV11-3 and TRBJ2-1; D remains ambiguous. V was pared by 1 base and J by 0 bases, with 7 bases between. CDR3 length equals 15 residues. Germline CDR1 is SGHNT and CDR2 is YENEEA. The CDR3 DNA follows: TGTGCCAGCAGCTTAGGCGGCGGCTCCTACAATGAGCAGTTCTTC. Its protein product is CASSLGGGSYNEQFF. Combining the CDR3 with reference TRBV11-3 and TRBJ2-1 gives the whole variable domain EAGVVQSPRYKIIEKKQPVAFWCNPISGHNTLYWYLQNLGQGPELLIRYENEEAVDDSQLPKDRFSAERLKGVDSTLKIQPAELGDSAVYLCASSLGGGSYNEQFFGPGTRLTVL.

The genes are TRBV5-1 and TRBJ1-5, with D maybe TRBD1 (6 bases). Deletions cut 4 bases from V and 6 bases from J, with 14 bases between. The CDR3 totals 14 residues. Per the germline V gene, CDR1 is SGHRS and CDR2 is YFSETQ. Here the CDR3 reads CASSVGTLGQPQHF. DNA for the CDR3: TGCGCCAGCAGCGTCGGGACACTGGGTCAGCCCCAGCATTTT.

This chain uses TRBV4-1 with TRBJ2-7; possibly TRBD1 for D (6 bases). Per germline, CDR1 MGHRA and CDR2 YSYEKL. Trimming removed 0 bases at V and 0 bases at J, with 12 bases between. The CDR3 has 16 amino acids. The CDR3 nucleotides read TGCGCCAGCAGCCAAGATCCCACAGGGCTCTCCTACGAGCAGTACTTC. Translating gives CASSQDPTGLSYEQYF.

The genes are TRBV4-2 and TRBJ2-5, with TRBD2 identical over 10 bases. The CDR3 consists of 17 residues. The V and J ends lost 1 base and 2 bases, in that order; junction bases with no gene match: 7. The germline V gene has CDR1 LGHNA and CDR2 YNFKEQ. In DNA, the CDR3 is TGTGCCAGCAGCCAAGCGGCTAGCGGGAGTGGGCAAGAGACCCAGTACTTC. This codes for CASSQAASGSGQETQYF.

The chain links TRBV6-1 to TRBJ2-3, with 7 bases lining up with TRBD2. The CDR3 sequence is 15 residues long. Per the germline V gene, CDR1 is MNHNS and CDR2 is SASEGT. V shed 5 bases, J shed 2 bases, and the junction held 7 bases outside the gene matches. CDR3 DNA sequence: TGTGCCAGCAGTCGGATAGCGGGTGACACAGATACGCAGTATTTT. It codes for CASSRIAGDTDTQYF.

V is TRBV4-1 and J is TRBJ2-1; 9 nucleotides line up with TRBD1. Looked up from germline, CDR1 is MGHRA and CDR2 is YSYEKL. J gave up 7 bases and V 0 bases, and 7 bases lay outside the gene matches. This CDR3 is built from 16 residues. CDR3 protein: CASSQDPGTGRNEQFF. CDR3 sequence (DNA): TGCGCCAGCAGCCAAGATCCGGGGACAGGGAGGAATGAGCAGTTCTTC.

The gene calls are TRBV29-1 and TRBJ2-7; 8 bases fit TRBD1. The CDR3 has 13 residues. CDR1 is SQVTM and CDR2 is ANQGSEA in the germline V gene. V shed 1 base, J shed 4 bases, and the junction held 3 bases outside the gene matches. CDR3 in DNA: TGCAGCGTTGAAGTGACAGGGGTATACGAGCAGTACTTC. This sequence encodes CSVEVTGVYEQYF.